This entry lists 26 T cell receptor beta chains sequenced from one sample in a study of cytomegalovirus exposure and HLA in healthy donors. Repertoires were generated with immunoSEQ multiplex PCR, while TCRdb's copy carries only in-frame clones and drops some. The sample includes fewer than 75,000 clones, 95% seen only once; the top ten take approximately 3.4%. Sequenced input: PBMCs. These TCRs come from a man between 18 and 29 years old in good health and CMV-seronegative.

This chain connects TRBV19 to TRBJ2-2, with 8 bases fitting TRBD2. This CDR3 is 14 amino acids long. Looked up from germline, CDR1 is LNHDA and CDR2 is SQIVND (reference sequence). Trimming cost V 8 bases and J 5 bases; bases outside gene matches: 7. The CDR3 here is CASDRAGGTGELFF. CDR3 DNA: TGTGCCAGTGATCGGGCGGGGGGAACCGGGGAGCTGTTTTTT.

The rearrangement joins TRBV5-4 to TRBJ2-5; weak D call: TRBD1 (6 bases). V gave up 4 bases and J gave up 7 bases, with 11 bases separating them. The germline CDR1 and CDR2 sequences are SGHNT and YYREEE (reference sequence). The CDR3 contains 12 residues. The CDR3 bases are TGTGCCAGCAGCCGACAGGCGGGGACCCAGTACTTC. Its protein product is CASSRQAGTQYF.

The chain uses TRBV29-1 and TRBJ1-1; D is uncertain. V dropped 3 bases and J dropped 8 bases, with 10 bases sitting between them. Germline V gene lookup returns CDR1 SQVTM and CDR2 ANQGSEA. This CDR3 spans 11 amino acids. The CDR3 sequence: CSVEVPTEAFF. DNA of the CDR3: TGCAGCGTTGAGGTTCCGACAGAAGCTTTCTTT.

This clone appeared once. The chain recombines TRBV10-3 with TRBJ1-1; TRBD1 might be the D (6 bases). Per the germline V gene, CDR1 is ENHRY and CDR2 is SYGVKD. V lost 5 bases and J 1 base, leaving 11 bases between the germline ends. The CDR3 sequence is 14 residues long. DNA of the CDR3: TGTGCCATCAGTCTCGGCAGGGGGAACACTGAAGCTTTCTTT. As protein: CAISLGRGNTEAFF.

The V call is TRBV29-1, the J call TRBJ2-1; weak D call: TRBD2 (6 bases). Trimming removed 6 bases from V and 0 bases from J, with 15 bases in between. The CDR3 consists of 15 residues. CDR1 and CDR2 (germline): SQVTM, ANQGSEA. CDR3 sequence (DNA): TGCAGCGTCACAGGCGGGGCCCTCTCCTACAATGAGCAGTTCTTC. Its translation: CSVTGGALSYNEQFF.

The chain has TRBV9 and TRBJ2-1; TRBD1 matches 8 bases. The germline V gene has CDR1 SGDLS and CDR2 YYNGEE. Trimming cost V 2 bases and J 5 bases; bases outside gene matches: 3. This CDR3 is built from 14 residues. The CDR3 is CASSVLTGDNEQFF. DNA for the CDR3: TGTGCCAGCAGCGTGTTGACAGGGGACAATGAGCAGTTCTTC.

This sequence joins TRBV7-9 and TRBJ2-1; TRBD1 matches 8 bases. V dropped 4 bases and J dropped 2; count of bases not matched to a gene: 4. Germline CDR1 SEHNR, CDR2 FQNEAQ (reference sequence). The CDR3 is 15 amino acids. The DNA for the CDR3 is TGTGCCAGCAGCTCCACGACAGGGGCCTACAATGAGCAGTTCTTC. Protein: CASSSTTGAYNEQFF.

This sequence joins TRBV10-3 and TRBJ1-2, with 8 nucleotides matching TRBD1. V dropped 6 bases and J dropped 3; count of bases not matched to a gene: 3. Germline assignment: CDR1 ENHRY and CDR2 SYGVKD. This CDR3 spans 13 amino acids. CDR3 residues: CAIRDREDYGYTF. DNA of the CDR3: TGTGCCATCAGGGACAGGGAAGACTATGGCTACACCTTC.

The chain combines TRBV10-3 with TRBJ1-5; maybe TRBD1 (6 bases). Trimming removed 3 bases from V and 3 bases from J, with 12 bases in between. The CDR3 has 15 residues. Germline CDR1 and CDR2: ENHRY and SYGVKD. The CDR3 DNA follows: TGTGCCATCAGTGAAGGGACAAGCCTCAATCAGCCCCAGCATTTT. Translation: CAISEGTSLNQPQHF.

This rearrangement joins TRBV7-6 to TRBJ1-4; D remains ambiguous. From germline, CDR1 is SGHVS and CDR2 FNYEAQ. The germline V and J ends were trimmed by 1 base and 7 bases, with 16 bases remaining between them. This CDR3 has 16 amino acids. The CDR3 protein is CASSLVFRRRGEKLFF. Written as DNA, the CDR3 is TGTGCCAGCAGCTTAGTCTTTAGGAGACGCGGTGAAAAACTGTTTTTT.

CDR3 nucleotide sequence: TGTGCCAGCAGCCCGACAGATTTAAACTATGGCTACACCTTC. Its translation is CASSPTDLNYGYTF. The chain uses TRBV7-6 and TRBJ1-2, with a tentative D call TRBD1 (5 bases). This CDR3 region has 14 residues. Germline CDR1 and CDR2: SGHVS and FNYEAQ. The V and J ends lost 5 bases and 2 bases respectively, with 12 bases between them.

CDR3 region: CASSFKPTNTGELFF. CDR3 nucleotide sequence: TGTGCCAGCAGCTTTAAACCTACGAACACCGGGGAGCTGTTTTTT. V is TRBV5-4 and J is TRBJ2-2; D unclear. The germline CDR1 and CDR2 sequences are SGHNT and YYREEE (reference sequence). Trimming cost V 2 bases and J 0 bases, with 8 bases left between them. The CDR3 extends over 15 amino acids.

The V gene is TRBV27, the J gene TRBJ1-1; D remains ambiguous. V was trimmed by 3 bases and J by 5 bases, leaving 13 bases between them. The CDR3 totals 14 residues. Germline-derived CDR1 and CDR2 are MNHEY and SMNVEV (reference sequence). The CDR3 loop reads CASSFSPGRTEAFF. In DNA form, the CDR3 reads TGTGCCAGCAGTTTTAGTCCGGGGAGGACTGAAGCTTTCTTT.

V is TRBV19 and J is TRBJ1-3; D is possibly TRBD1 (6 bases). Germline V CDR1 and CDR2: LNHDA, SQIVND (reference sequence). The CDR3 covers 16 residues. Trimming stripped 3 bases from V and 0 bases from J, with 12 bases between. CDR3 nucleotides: TGTGCCAGTAGTATGGCAGGGGTCATCTCTGGAAACACCATATATTTT. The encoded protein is CASSMAGVISGNTIYF.

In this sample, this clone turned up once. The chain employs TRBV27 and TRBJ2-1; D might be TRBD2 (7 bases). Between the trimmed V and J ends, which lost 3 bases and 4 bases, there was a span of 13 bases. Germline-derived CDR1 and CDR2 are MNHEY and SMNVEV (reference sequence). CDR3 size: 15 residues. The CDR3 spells CASSLVGGQYNEQFF. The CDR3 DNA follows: TGTGCCAGCAGTTTGGTGGGGGGGCAGTACAATGAGCAGTTCTTC.

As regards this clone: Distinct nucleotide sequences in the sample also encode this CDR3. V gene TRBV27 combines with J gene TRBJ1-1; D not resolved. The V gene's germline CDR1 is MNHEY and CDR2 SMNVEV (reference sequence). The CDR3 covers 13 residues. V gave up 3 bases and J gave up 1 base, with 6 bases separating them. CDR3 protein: CASSFGGNTEAFF. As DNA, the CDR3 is TGTGCCAGCAGTTTTGGAGGGAACACTGAAGCTTTCTTT.

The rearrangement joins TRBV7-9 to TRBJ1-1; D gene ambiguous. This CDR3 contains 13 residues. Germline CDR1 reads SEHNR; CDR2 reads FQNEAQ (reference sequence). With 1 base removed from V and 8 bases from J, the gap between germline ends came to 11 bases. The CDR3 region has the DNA TGTGCCAGCAGCTTAGACCCTATTGCCGAAGCTTTCTTT. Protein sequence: CASSLDPIAEAFF.

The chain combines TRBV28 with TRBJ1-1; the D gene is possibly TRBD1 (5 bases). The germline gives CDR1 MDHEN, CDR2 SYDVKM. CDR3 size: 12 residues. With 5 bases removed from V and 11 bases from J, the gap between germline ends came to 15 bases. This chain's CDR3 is CASSPPRGWAFF. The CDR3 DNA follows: TGTGCCAGCAGTCCCCCCCGGGGGTGGGCTTTCTTT. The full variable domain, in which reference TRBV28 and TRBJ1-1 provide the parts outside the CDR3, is DVKVTQSSRYLVKRTGEKVFLECVQDMDHENMFWYRQDPGLGLRLIYFSYDVKMKEKGDIPEGYSVSREKKERFSLILESASTNQTSMYLCASSPPRGWAFFGQGTRLTVV.

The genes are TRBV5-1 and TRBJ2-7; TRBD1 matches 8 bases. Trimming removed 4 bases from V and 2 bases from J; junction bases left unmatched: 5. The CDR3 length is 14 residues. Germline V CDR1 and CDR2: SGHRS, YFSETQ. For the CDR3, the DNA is TGCGCCAGCAGCGTTCCGGGACAGGCCTACGAGCAGTACTTC. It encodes CASSVPGQAYEQYF.

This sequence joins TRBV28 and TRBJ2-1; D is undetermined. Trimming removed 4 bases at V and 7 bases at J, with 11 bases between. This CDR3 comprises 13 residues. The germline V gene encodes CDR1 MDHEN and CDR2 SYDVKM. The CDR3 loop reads CASSSLLYNEQFF. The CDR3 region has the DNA TGTGCCAGCAGTTCCCTACTTTATAATGAGCAGTTCTTC.

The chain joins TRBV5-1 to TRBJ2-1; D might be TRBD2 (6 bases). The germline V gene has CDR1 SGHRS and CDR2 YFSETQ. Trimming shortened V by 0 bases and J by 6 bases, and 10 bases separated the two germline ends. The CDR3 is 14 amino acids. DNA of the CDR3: TGCGCCAGCAGCTTGGGCGGGGAGTCCAATGAGCAGTTCTTC. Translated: CASSLGGESNEQFF.

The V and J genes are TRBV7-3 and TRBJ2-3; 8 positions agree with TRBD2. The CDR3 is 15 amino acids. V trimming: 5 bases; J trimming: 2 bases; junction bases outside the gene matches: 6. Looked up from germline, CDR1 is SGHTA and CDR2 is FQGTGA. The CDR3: CASSVRGGDTDTQYF. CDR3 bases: TGTGCCAGCAGCGTCCGGGGGGGCGACACAGATACGCAGTATTTT.

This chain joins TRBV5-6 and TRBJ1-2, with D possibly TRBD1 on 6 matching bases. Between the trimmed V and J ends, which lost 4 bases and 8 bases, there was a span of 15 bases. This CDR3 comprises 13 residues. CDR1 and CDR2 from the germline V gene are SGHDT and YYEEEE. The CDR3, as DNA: TGTGCCAGCAGCGGCGGACAGTCGTTAGGCTACACCTTC. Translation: CASSGGQSLGYTF.

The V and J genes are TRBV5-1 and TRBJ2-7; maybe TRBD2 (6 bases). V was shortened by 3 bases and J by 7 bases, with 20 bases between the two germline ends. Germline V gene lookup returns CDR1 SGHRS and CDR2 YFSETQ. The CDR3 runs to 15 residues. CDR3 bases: TGCGCCAGCAGCTACTCCGGGACTGAGGGCGTAGAGCAGTACTTC. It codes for CASSYSGTEGVEQYF.

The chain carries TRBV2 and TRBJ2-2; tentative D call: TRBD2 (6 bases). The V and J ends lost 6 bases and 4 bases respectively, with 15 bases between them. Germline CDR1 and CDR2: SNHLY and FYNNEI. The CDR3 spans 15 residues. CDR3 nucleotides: TGTGCCAGCAGCCGACTAGTGGGAGGCACCGGGGAGCTGTTTTTT. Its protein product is CASSRLVGGTGELFF. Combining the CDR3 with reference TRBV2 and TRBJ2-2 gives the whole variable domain EPEVTQTPSHQVTQMGQEVILRCVPISNHLYFYWYRQILGQKVEFLVSFYNNEISEKSEIFDDQFSVERPDGSNFTLKIRSTKLEDSAMYFCASSRLVGGTGELFFGEGSRLTVL.

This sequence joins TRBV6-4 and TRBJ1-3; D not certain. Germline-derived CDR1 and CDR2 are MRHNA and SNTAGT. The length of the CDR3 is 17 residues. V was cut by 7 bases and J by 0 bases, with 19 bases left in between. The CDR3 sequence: CASTARVRPVSGNTIYF. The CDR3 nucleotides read TGTGCCAGCACTGCCCGCGTTCGCCCGGTCTCTGGAAACACCATATATTTT.